The source of this T cell receptor beta chain is a study of CD8 T cells in Susac syndrome. RNA, at roughly 0.5 to 1 ug, was reverse transcribed with random hexamers. TCRdb re-called the immunoSEQ multiplex PCR reads with MiXCR, one entry per CDR3 protein. The sample has about 150,000 distinct CDR3 sequences; approximately 94% are singletons. This CDR3 is built from 12 residues. In germline, CDR1 is SGHAT, CDR2 FQNNGV. The V and J ends lost 0 bases and 11 bases respectively, with 9 bases between them. The sample taken for sequencing was CD4+ T cells from PBMCs. The sequence derives from a human donor with Susac syndrome. The chain employs TRBV11-2 and TRBJ2-3; D may correspond to TRBD1 or TRBD2 (5 bases each). The CDR3 DNA sequence: TGTGCCAGCAGCTTAGATCGGGGACGGCAGTATTTT. It specifies CASSLDRGRQYF.